Each of the 16 T cell receptor beta chains below was sequenced from the same sample in a study of shared clonotypes between healthy human individuals. Sequenced by immunoSEQ multiplex PCR; TCRdb stores in-frame clones only, minus some. The table lists over a million clones, approximately 96% of them singletons. The sequenced sample was naive CD4+ T cells sorted from blood. Subset: CD45RA+ positively selected. The receptors derive from a man aged 25-40 years in good health.

This chain connects TRBV10-1 to TRBJ2-2, with 13 bases matching TRBD2. In germline, CDR1 is WNHNN, CDR2 SYGVQD (reference sequence). The V gene end was trimmed by 9 bases and the J gene end by 4 bases; junction bases not matched to a gene: 2. The CDR3 totals 14 residues. Written as DNA, the CDR3 is TGCGCCAGTGGACTAGCGGGAGTCACCGGGGAGCTGTTTTTT. It yields the protein CASGLAGVTGELFF.

The chain employs TRBV7-9 and TRBJ1-5, with D maybe TRBD1 (6 bases). The CDR3 covers 15 residues. V lost 2 bases to trimming and J lost 4 bases, with 12 bases between them. CDR1 SEHNR and CDR2 FQNEAQ come from the germline V gene (reference sequence). CDR3 in DNA: TGTGCCAGCAGCTTACAGGGGCCAGTAAATCAGCCCCAGCATTTT. This codes for CASSLQGPVNQPQHF.

This clone showed up just a few times. This specimen includes other DNA sequences encoding the same CDR3. As DNA, the CDR3 is TGTGCCAGTAGTATTCCGGGGGCCTACGAGCAGTACTTC. Its translation: CASSIPGAYEQYF. This rearrangement joins TRBV19 to TRBJ2-7; possible D gene TRBD2, 6 bases. The germline CDR1 and CDR2 sequences are LNHDA and SQIVND (reference sequence). The CDR3 is 13 amino acids. Trimming stripped 3 bases from V and 2 bases from J, with 8 bases between.

The chain carries TRBV11-2 and TRBJ1-3; unclear D gene. Trimming removed 4 bases from V and 4 bases from J, with 8 bases in between. Per germline, CDR1 SGHAT and CDR2 FQNNGV. This CDR3 is built from 13 residues. The CDR3 sequence: CASSSSTGNTIYF. In DNA, the CDR3 is TGTGCCAGCAGCTCATCGACCGGAAACACCATATATTTT.

The chain carries TRBV18 and TRBJ1-4; no clear D. V lost 2 bases to trimming and J lost 1 base, with 11 bases between them. The CDR3 is made up of 16 amino acids. Germline V gene data show CDR1 as KGHSH and CDR2 as LQKENI. The chain's CDR3 is CASSPRRGGTNEKLFF. In nucleotides, the CDR3 is TGTGCCAGCTCACCAAGACGGGGAGGAACTAATGAAAAACTGTTTTTT.

The rearrangement joins TRBV6-1 to TRBJ2-3; TRBD1 agrees at 7 bases. Unmatched junction bases numbered 6, after V lost 6 bases and J lost 0 bases. The germline CDR1 and CDR2 sequences are MNHNS and SASEGT. The CDR3 is 15 residues long. CDR3 protein: CASRQDRSSTDTQYF. The CDR3 coding sequence is TGTGCCAGCAGGCAGGACAGGTCTAGCACAGATACGCAGTATTTT.

A remark on this clone: Other DNA sequences in the same sample also yield this CDR3. J is TRBJ2-7 and V is TRBV2, with D perhaps matching TRBD2 (5 bases). CDR1 and CDR2 from the germline V gene are SNHLY and FYNNEI. The CDR3 has 12 residues. V lost 4 bases and J lost 3, with 7 bases in between. The chain's CDR3 is CASSGAGYEQYF. DNA for the CDR3: TGTGCCAGCAGTGGTGCGGGCTACGAGCAGTACTTC.

This clone was counted only a few times. The chain is built from TRBV2 and TRBJ1-2; no clear D. The V end lost 3 bases, the J end lost 7 bases, and 0 bases lay between the germline ends. In germline, CDR1 is SNHLY, CDR2 FYNNEI. The CDR3 is 9 residues long. The CDR3 spells CASSDGYTF. The CDR3 DNA sequence: TGTGCCAGCAGTGATGGCTACACCTTC.

The CDR3 DNA reads TGTGCCAGCCATAGGACAGGGAGCTCCTACGAGCAGTACTTC. It specifies CASHRTGSSYEQYF. V gene TRBV6-1 combines with J gene TRBJ2-7; 8 bases are shared with TRBD1. This CDR3 spans 14 amino acids. Per the germline V gene, CDR1 is MNHNS and CDR2 is SASEGT. After removal of 8 bases from V and 0 bases from J, the junction contained 6 bases not matched to a gene.

The chain couples TRBV29-1 to TRBJ2-2; a weak D match, TRBD1 (6 bases). This CDR3 has 13 residues. CDR1 and CDR2 from the germline V gene are SQVTM and ANQGSEA. V was pared by 5 bases and J by 6 bases, with 13 bases between. Here the CDR3 reads CSVRGRGSGELFF. The CDR3 nucleotides read TGCAGCGTTCGAGGCAGGGGCTCCGGGGAGCTGTTTTTT.

This clone was seen only once. CDR3 nucleotide sequence: TGTGCCAGCAGCTTAGATCTAGTCGTATCCTACGAGCAGTACTTC. The encoded protein is CASSLDLVVSYEQYF. The V gene is TRBV7-8, the J gene TRBJ2-7; D not certain. V shed 1 base and J shed 1 base, with 11 bases lying between them. CDR1 and CDR2 from the germline V gene are SGHVS and FQNEAQ. The CDR3 sequence is 15 residues long.

This chain joins TRBV4-2 and TRBJ1-2; D may be TRBD1 (5 bases). The CDR3 is 13 residues long. V lost 1 base, J lost 6 bases, and 9 bases lay in between. CDR1 and CDR2 (germline): LGHNA, YNFKEQ. The CDR3 DNA is TGTGCCAGCAGCCAAGGCAGGGTAAATGGCTACACCTTC. Translation: CASSQGRVNGYTF.

This clone was counted once. This specimen includes other DNA sequences encoding the same CDR3. The CDR3 here is CASSRDSNQPQHF. In nucleotides, the CDR3 is TGTGCCAGCAGTCGGGATAGCAATCAGCCCCAGCATTTT. The chain is built from TRBV2 and TRBJ1-5; D unresolved. Trimming took off 5 bases at V and 0 bases at J, with 5 bases between the two ends. Germline CDR1 reads SNHLY; CDR2 reads FYNNEI. The CDR3 runs 13 residues.

This chain uses TRBV9 with TRBJ1-2; D not resolved. Trimming removed 0 bases from V and 6 bases from J, with 15 bases in between. There are 15 residues in the CDR3. Germline CDR1 and CDR2: SGDLS and YYNGEE. The CDR3 reads CASSVEPRWGDGYTF. CDR3 coding DNA: TGTGCCAGCAGCGTAGAACCAAGATGGGGTGATGGCTACACCTTC.

CDR3 region: CASSFLTGVGETQYF. The CDR3 DNA sequence: TGTGCCAGCAGTTTTTTAACAGGGGTTGGGGAGACCCAGTACTTC. The chain employs TRBV5-4 and TRBJ2-5; 7 positions match TRBD1. Germline CDR1 is SGHNT and CDR2 is YYREEE (reference sequence). The CDR3 has 15 amino acids. J was trimmed by 5 bases and V by 5 bases; bases with no gene match: 12.

V gene TRBV12-5 combines with J gene TRBJ2-3; a weak D match, TRBD2 (5 bases). CDR3 length: 13 residues. Trimming took off 5 bases at V and 4 bases at J, with 10 bases between the two ends. Germline values: CDR1 LGHNT, CDR2 FRNRAP. The CDR3 DNA sequence: TGTGCTAGTGGTGCCTCCGGGGCAGATACGCAGTATTTT. Translating it yields CASGASGADTQYF.